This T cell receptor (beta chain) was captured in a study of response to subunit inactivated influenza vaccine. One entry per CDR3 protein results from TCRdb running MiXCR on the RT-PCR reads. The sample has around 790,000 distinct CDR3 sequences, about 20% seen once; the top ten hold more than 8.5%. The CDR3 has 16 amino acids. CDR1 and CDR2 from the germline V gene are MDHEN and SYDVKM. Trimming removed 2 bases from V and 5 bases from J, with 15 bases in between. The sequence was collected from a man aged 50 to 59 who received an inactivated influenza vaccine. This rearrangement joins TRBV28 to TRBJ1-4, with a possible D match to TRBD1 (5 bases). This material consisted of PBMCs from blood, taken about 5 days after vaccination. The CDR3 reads CASSLGQGWANEKLFF. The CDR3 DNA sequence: TGTGCCAGCAGTTTAGGGCAGGGATGGGCAAATGAAAAACTGTTTTTT. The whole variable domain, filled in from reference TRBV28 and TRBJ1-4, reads DVKVTQSSRYLVKRTGEKVFLECVQDMDHENMFWYRQDPGLGLRLIYFSYDVKMKEKGDIPEGYSVSREKKERFSLILESASTNQTSMYLCASSLGQGWANEKLFFGSGTQLSVL.